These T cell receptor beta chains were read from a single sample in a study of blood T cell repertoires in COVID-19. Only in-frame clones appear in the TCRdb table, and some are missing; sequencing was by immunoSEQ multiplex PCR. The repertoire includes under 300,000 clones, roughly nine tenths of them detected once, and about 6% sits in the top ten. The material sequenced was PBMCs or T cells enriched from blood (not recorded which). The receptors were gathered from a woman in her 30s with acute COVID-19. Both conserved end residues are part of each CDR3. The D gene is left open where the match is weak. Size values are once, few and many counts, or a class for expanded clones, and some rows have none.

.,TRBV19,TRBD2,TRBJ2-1,CASSMERGGRHNEQFF,TGTGCCAGTAGTATGGAGCGGGGGGGCAGGCACAATGAGCAGTTCTTC
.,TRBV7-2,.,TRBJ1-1,CASSLLQGNTEAFF,TGTGCCAGCAGCTTACTTCAGGGCAACACTGAAGCTTTCTTT
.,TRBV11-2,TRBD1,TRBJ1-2,CASSLGPGTVYGYTF,TGTGCCAGCAGCTTAGGCCCCGGGACAGTCTATGGCTACACCTTC
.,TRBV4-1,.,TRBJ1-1,CASSQVGAPNTEAFF,TGCGCCAGCAGCCAAGTTGGAGCCCCGAACACTGAAGCTTTCTTT
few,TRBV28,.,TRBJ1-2,CARDSRETSGMITNYGYTF,TGTGCCAGGGACTCGCGGGAGACATCAGGGATGATTACTAACTATGGCTACACCTTC
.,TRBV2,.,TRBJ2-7,CASSGPLASRSYEQYF,TGTGCCAGCAGTGGGCCGTTGGCATCAAGATCCTACGAGCAGTACTTC
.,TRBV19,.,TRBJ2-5,CASSSLAQETQYF,TGTGCCAGTAGTAGCCTAGCTCAAGAGACCCAGTACTTC
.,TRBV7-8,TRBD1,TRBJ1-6,CASSLGGQGKAPLHF,TGTGCCAGCAGCTTAGGGGGACAGGGGAAGGCACCCCTCCACTTT
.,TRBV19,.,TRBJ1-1,CASSTPWRGNTEAFF,TGTGCCAGTAGTACCCCTTGGAGGGGGAACACTGAAGCTTTCTTT
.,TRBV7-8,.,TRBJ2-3,CASSLLLAGASTDTQYF,TGTGCCAGCAGCTTACTGTTGGCGGGGGCTAGCACAGATACGCAGTATTTT
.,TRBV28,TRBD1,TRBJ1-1,CASSFGDRGITEAFF,TGTGCCAGCTCCTTCGGGGACAGGGGTATCACTGAAGCTTTCTTT